This T cell receptor beta chain was recovered during a study of control samples from healthy donors and cancer patients. With V trimmed by 4 bases and J by 2 bases, 5 bases remained unmatched. Germline CDR1 reads SNHLY; CDR2 reads FYNNEI. This CDR3 is 15 amino acids long. Repertoires were generated with immunoSEQ multiplex PCR, while TCRdb's copy carries only in-frame clones and drops some. This table holds some 130,000 clones, approximately 92% found once. The chain joins TRBV2 to TRBJ1-5, with 7 bases lining up with TRBD1. Specimen: blood. The receptor comes from a man aged 40-49 years in good health. The CDR3 region has the DNA TGTGCCAGCAGTGTACAGGGGTTTGGCAATCAGCCCCAGCATTTT. This gives the protein CASSVQGFGNQPQHF.